Each of the 8 T cell receptor beta chains below was sequenced from the same sample in a study of shared clonotypes between healthy human individuals. TCRdb's table, derived via immunoSEQ multiplex PCR, lists solely in-frame clones and lacks some. The table lists some 700,000 clones, about 90% of them singletons. The sequenced sample consisted of memory CD8+ T cells from PBMCs. Subset described: CD45RO+ cells pooled with CCR7-negative TemRA cells. The receptors shown here come from a man between 18 and 35 years old in good health. Some clones in this sample may be carry-over from other donors' samples.

This sequence joins TRBV19 and TRBJ1-2, with D maybe TRBD1 (6 bases). Germline-derived CDR1 and CDR2 are LNHDA and SQIVND (reference sequence). V was trimmed by 6 bases and J by 5 bases, leaving 16 bases between them. The CDR3 runs to 14 residues. The CDR3 DNA reads as TGTGCCAGTAGGGCGACAGGTTCTCAGTATGGCTACACCTTC. It translates to CASRATGSQYGYTF.

This rearrangement joins TRBV7-6 to TRBJ2-6; D may match TRBD1 or TRBD2 (6 bases each). Germline CDR1 SGHVS, CDR2 FNYEAQ. The CDR3 loop spans 18 amino acids. V gave up 5 bases and J gave up 0 bases, with 17 bases separating them. In DNA form, the CDR3 reads TGTGCCAGCAGCCGATTGGGGGGCCCGGTCTCTGGGGCCAACGTCCTGACTTTC. Residues: CASSRLGGPVSGANVLTF.

Only a few counts were recorded for this clone. The rearrangement uses TRBV7-9 and TRBJ2-5; 9 bases line up with TRBD1. Germline V lookup: CDR1 SEHNR, CDR2 FQNEAQ (reference sequence). V lost 5 bases to trimming and J lost 7 bases; unmatched junction nucleotides: 14. The CDR3 length is 16 residues. The CDR3 coding sequence is TGTGCCAGCAGCCAATGGGACAGGGAAGAGAGGGTGACCCAGTACTTC. Translated, it gives CASSQWDREERVTQYF. Looking up the rest from reference TRBV7-9 and TRBJ2-5 gives the full variable domain: DTGVSQNPRHKITKRGQNVTFRCDPISEHNRLYWYRQTLGQGPEFLTYFQNEAQLEKSRLLSDRFSAERPKGSFSTLEIQRTEQGDSAMYLCASSQWDREERVTQYFGPGTRLLVL.

V and J are TRBV11-2 and TRBJ2-3, with a tentative D call TRBD2 (5 bases). Trimming shortened V by 6 bases and J by 6 bases, and 10 bases separated the two germline ends. Germline values: CDR1 SGHAT, CDR2 FQNNGV. The CDR3 contains 12 residues. The DNA for the CDR3 is TGTGCCAGCAGGGGCGGGCCTGATACGCAGTATTTT. As protein: CASRGGPDTQYF.

The chain joins TRBV4-3 to TRBJ2-6; weak D call: TRBD2 (5 bases). The CDR3 covers 14 residues. The V end was cut by 0 bases, the J end by 9 bases, with 9 bases between. CDR1 LGHNA and CDR2 YSLEER come from the germline V gene. In nucleotides, the CDR3 is TGCGCCAGCAGCCAAGAAGCGGATATCAACGTCCTGACTTTC. Protein product: CASSQEADINVLTF.

This rearrangement joins TRBV29-1 to TRBJ2-7; D unclear. CDR1 is SQVTM and CDR2 is ANQGSEA in the germline V gene. V gave up 7 bases and J gave up 5 bases, with 9 bases separating them. CDR3 length: 10 residues. The CDR3: CSALRDEQYF. CDR3 in DNA: TGCAGCGCCCTTCGGGACGAGCAGTACTTC.

The table lists this clone with a count of one. The chain joins TRBV4-1 to TRBJ1-1; D gene ambiguous. The CDR3 runs 13 residues. The germline V gene encodes CDR1 MGHRA and CDR2 YSYEKL. V lost 4 bases, J lost 4 bases, and 10 bases lay in between. CDR3 DNA sequence: TGCGCCAGCAGCCTCTGGGCGGGCACTGAAGCTTTCTTT. Translation gives CASSLWAGTEAFF.

The rearrangement links TRBV28 to TRBJ2-7; D is unresolved. Germline V lookup: CDR1 MDHEN, CDR2 SYDVKM. The V gene lost 2 bases and the J gene lost 0 bases, with 5 bases spanning the gap. CDR3 size: 13 residues. The CDR3, as DNA: TGTGCCAGCAGTTTAACCTACTCCTACGAGCAGTACTTC. Residues: CASSLTYSYEQYF.